Below, 8 T cell receptor beta chains from the same sample are listed, as sequenced in a study of identical twins. In TCRdb, the 5' RACE reads were re-called with MiXCR into one record per CDR3 protein. The table lists some 600,000 distinct CDR3 sequences, just over 7% of them singletons. These data also formed part of another study, on yellow fever vaccine responses in identical twins.

Sequencing input: PBMCs. The receptors originated from a woman aged 18-29 years in good health.

This clonotype was seen ten or more times. The rearrangement uses TRBV12-3 or TRBV12-4 and TRBJ2-1; 14 bases match TRBD2. CDR3 length: 15 amino acids. V lost 6 bases, J lost 4 bases, and 2 bases stayed unmatched. The DNA for the CDR3 is TGTGCCAGCAGCCGGACTAGCGGGGGGTACAATGAGCAGTTCTTC. Translated, it gives CASSRTSGGYNEQFF.

This clonotype was picked up a small number of times. V gene TRBV7-9 combines with J gene TRBJ2-3; TRBD2 matches at 9 bases. V shed 4 bases, J shed 6 bases, and the junction held 14 bases outside the gene matches. Germline lookup yields CDR1 SEHNR and CDR2 FQNEAQ (reference sequence). CDR3 length: 17 amino acids. CDR3 sequence (DNA): TGTGCCAGCAGCTCCGATCGACTAGCGGCCAACAGGGATACGCAGTATTTT. This encodes CASSSDRLAANRDTQYF.

The chain couples TRBV7-7 to TRBJ2-5, with D possibly TRBD2 on 6 matching bases. CDR1 and CDR2 from the germline V gene are SSHAT and FNYEAQ (reference sequence). The V and J ends lost 1 base and 2 bases respectively, with 11 bases between them. The CDR3 has 15 residues. CDR3 region: CASSLVGRDQETQYF. The CDR3 DNA follows: TGTGCCAGCAGCTTAGTAGGGCGGGATCAAGAGACCCAGTACTTC.

This clonotype was seen only a few times. The chain links TRBV11-1 to TRBJ2-6; the D call may be TRBD1 or TRBD2 (5 bases each). The length of the CDR3 is 19 residues. CDR1 and CDR2 from the germline V gene are SGHAT and FQDESV (reference sequence). V lost 1 base and J 1 base, leaving 17 bases between the germline ends. The CDR3 protein is CASSLVFPEGLSGANVLTF. In DNA, the CDR3 is TGTGCCAGCAGCTTAGTTTTCCCAGAGGGGCTGTCTGGGGCCAACGTCCTGACTTTC.

This clonotype has ten or more counts. The rearrangement uses TRBV4-1 and TRBJ2-1; the match to TRBD1 covers 8 bases. The germline CDR1 and CDR2 sequences are MGHRA and YSYEKL. V lost 2 bases to trimming and J lost 6 bases; unmatched junction nucleotides: 9. This CDR3 is built from 16 residues. The CDR3 spells CASSQTGGMRLNEQFF. CDR3 nucleotide sequence: TGCGCCAGCAGCCAAACAGGGGGAATGAGGCTCAATGAGCAGTTCTTC.

This clonotype was observed many times. The CDR3 is CSANDRGQGQETQYF. The CDR3 nucleotides are TGCAGTGCCAATGACAGGGGACAAGGGCAAGAGACCCAGTACTTC. V and J are TRBV20-1 and TRBJ2-5; 8 bases are a match to TRBD1. The CDR3 totals 15 residues. Trimming took 6 bases from V and 2 from J; bases not matched to a gene: 11. Germline CDR1 DFQATT, CDR2 SNEGSKA (reference sequence).

As to this clonotype: This may be a read error, as it is one base from a much larger clone. The chain employs TRBV12-3 or TRBV12-4 and TRBJ2-2; no definite D call. Trimming cost V 1 base and J 3 bases, with 12 bases left between them. The CDR3 consists of 16 residues. The CDR3 bases are TGTGCCAGCAGTTTAGGTGGCAGTTCGGACACCGGGGAGCTGTTTTTT. Translation: CASSLGGSSDTGELFF.

This clonotype has only a few counts. J is TRBJ1-3 and V is TRBV11-2; D is ambiguous. The ends were cut back, 3 bases at V and 5 bases at J, with 5 bases in the middle. The CDR3 sequence is 12 residues long. Germline loops: CDR1 SGHAT, CDR2 FQNNGV. The CDR3 spells CASSFTRNTIYF. The CDR3 DNA reads TGTGCCAGCAGCTTCACAAGAAACACCATATATTTT.